This TCR beta chain was sequenced during a study of blood T cell repertoires in COVID-19. Study-wide context: Material from acute and convalescent COVID-19 was sourced from the United States, Italy and Spain. PBMCs, B-cell-depleted T cells, or T cells provided the cDNA or gDNA that made up the material.

This clone was observed once. With 3 bases clipped from V and 8 bases from J, the junction kept 4 bases outside the gene matches. The CDR3 sequence is 15 residues long. Germline V gene lookup returns CDR1 MNHEY and CDR2 SMNVEV (reference sequence). Authors' analysis steps: Reference gene primer amplification gave nucleated cell count estimates. Repertoires were generated with immunoSEQ multiplex PCR, while TCRdb's copy carries only in-frame clones and drops some. Clone size and V and J calls were adopted from that table, with D and trimming inferred from the DNA. The repertoire holds under 250,000 clones, with approximately 88% as singletons.

The source is a man aged 40-50 years with acute or convalescent COVID-19. Sequenced sample: peripheral blood. The genes are TRBV27 and TRBJ2-1; 13 bases map to TRBD2. The CDR3 nucleotides are TGTGCCAGCAGTTTTTGGACTAGCGGGAGAGATGAGCAGTTCTTC. This translates into CASSFWTSGRDEQFF.